This TCR beta chain was captured in a study of cytomegalovirus exposure and HLA in healthy donors. Findings and limits, study-wide: The study listed roughly 160 cytomegalovirus-associated TCR beta chains. The study found most TCR sequences rare, yet found some public TCRs in many donors. According to a subsequent analysis, TCR clusters from the first cohort were inclined to appear together in the 110 or so validation repertoires.

Regarding this clone: Antigen: not known.

The germline CDR1 and CDR2 sequences are SGHRS and YFSETQ. V lost 4 bases to trimming and J lost 11 bases; unmatched junction nucleotides: 6. This CDR3 comprises 12 residues. The assay was immunoSEQ multiplex PCR, and TCRdb's table has in-frame clones only and misses some. Of about 250,000 clones in the sample, roughly 87% were seen once. The specimen sequenced was PBMCs. This chain joins TRBV5-1 and TRBJ1-2; the match to TRBD1 covers 9 bases. The clonotype comes from a man in his late teens or twenties in good health and CMV-seropositive. CDR3: CASSSGQGSYTF. The CDR3 bases are TGCGCCAGCAGCAGCGGACAGGGGAGTTACACCTTC.